The 12 T cell receptor beta chains below come from one sample, sequenced in a study of cytomegalovirus exposure and HLA in healthy donors. Primers included in the PCR were 60 Vbeta and 13 Jbeta primers. Here immunoSEQ multiplex PCR was the method, and the copy in TCRdb shows in-frame clones only, minus some. This table holds some 160,000 clones, more than 70% found once. Specimen: PBMCs. These receptors were taken from a woman in her forties in good health and CMV-seronegative.

The J gene is TRBJ1-1, the V gene TRBV7-9, with D unclear. The CDR3 has 13 amino acids. Trimming shortened V by 5 bases and J by 0 bases, and 7 bases separated the two germline ends. CDR1 is SEHNR, CDR2 FQNEAQ, per germline (reference sequence). This CDR3 is CASSQTLNTEAFF. As DNA, the CDR3 is TGTGCCAGCAGCCAAACTCTGAACACTGAAGCTTTCTTT. The variable domain in full, with the rest retrieved from reference TRBV7-9 and TRBJ1-1, is DTGVSQNPRHKITKRGQNVTFRCDPISEHNRLYWYRQTLGQGPEFLTYFQNEAQLEKSRLLSDRFSAERPKGSFSTLEIQRTEQGDSAMYLCASSQTLNTEAFFGQGTRLTVV.

Of note for this clone: This CDR3 is missing its conserved last phenylalanine or tryptophan, likely due to a read error. This chain uses TRBV19 with TRBJ1-2, with TRBD1 identical over 8 bases. In germline, CDR1 is LNHDA, CDR2 SQIVND (reference sequence). This CDR3 contains 15 residues. The trim removed 3 bases at V and 4 bases at J, leaving 7 bases unmatched. For the CDR3, the DNA is TGTGCCAGTAGTATCCCAGGGGGCCAGATCTATGGCTACACCCTC. Residues: CASSIPGGQIYGYTL.

The J gene is TRBJ2-7, the V gene TRBV14; a possible D gene is TRBD2 (6 bases). The CDR3 is made up of 13 amino acids. The germline V and J ends were trimmed by 4 bases and 4 bases, with 11 bases remaining between them. Germline V gene lookup returns CDR1 SGHDN and CDR2 FVKESK. CDR3 region: CASSLGGGYEQYF. CDR3 DNA sequence: TGTGCCAGCAGCCTTGGGGGAGGATACGAGCAGTACTTC.

The chain has TRBV2 and TRBJ1-5; TRBD1 might be the D (6 bases). Trimming took off 8 bases at V and 3 bases at J, with 14 bases between the two ends. The CDR3 has 14 residues. Looked up from germline, CDR1 is SNHLY and CDR2 is FYNNEI. The chain's CDR3 is CASHSGGPNQPQHF. CDR3 nucleotides: TGTGCCAGCCACTCTGGGGGCCCCAATCAGCCCCAGCATTTT.

J is TRBJ2-7 and V is TRBV30, with 8 bases identical to TRBD2. CDR1 and CDR2 (germline): GTSNPN, SVGIG (reference sequence). V shed 2 bases and J 5 bases; nucleotides not matched to a gene: 11. The CDR3 has 15 residues. This CDR3 reads CAWSQYGREAHEQYF. The CDR3 DNA follows: TGTGCCTGGAGTCAGTATGGGCGGGAGGCCCACGAGCAGTACTTC.

V and J are TRBV6-5 and TRBJ2-7; TRBD1 agrees at 8 bases. V shed 5 bases and J 7 bases; nucleotides not matched to a gene: 7. The CDR3 runs to 13 residues. Germline-derived CDR1 and CDR2 are MNHEY and SVGAGI. CDR3 in amino acids: CASSQDRDWEQYF. CDR3 nucleotide sequence: TGTGCCAGCAGTCAGGACAGGGACTGGGAGCAGTACTTC.

The CDR3 reads CASSPRRLAVSLEQYF. In DNA form, the CDR3 reads TGCGCCAGCAGCCCCCGTCGCCTAGCAGTATCTTTGGAGCAGTACTTC. The chain is built from TRBV4-1 and TRBJ2-7, with D possibly matching TRBD2 (5 bases). Germline V gene sequence: CDR1 MGHRA, CDR2 YSYEKL. The CDR3 extends over 16 amino acids. Between the trimmed V and J ends, which lost 4 bases and 7 bases, there was a span of 23 bases.

V usage is TRBV30 and J usage is TRBJ2-1, with TRBD2 as a possible D gene (6 bases). Trimming took 4 bases from V and 5 from J, leaving 12 bases between them. Germline V lookup: CDR1 GTSNPN, CDR2 SVGIG (reference sequence). This CDR3 is 13 amino acids long. CDR3 sequence reads: CAWNPGAHNEQFF. CDR3 DNA: TGTGCCTGGAATCCGGGAGCCCACAATGAGCAGTTCTTC.

The chain carries TRBV4-2 and TRBJ2-1, with 8 nucleotides matching TRBD2. V shed 0 bases, J shed 6 bases, and the junction held 1 base outside the gene matches. The CDR3 has 14 amino acids. CDR1 is LGHNA and CDR2 is YNFKEQ in the germline V gene. CDR3 sequence reads: CASSQELAVNEQFF. CDR3 sequence (DNA): TGTGCCAGCAGCCAAGAACTAGCGGTCAATGAGCAGTTCTTC.

The sample holds one count of this clone. This sequence joins TRBV10-2 and TRBJ2-7; D is ambiguous. CDR3 length: 12 residues. Germline V gene sequence: CDR1 WSHSY, CDR2 SAAADI. V lost 10 bases and J 1 base, leaving 11 bases between the germline ends. CDR3 sequence (DNA): TGCGCCACTACTCCGGGTTCCTACGAGCAGTACTTC. Its protein is CATTPGSYEQYF.

The genes are TRBV2 and TRBJ2-2, with no clear D. The CDR3 runs to 12 residues. Germline V CDR1 and CDR2: SNHLY, FYNNEI. V lost 8 bases and J 2 bases, leaving 6 bases between the germline ends. The CDR3 bases are TGTGCCAGCCTGTATAACACCGGGGAGCTGTTTTTT. It translates to CASLYNTGELFF.

The chain links TRBV13 to TRBJ2-7; D unclear. Trimming took 5 bases from V and 3 from J, leaving 11 bases between them. The germline gives CDR1 PRHDT, CDR2 FYEKMQ (reference sequence). The CDR3 length is 13 residues. CDR3 sequence reads: CASSPGGLYEQYF. The DNA for the CDR3 is TGTGCCAGCAGCCCTGGCGGCCTCTACGAGCAGTACTTC.